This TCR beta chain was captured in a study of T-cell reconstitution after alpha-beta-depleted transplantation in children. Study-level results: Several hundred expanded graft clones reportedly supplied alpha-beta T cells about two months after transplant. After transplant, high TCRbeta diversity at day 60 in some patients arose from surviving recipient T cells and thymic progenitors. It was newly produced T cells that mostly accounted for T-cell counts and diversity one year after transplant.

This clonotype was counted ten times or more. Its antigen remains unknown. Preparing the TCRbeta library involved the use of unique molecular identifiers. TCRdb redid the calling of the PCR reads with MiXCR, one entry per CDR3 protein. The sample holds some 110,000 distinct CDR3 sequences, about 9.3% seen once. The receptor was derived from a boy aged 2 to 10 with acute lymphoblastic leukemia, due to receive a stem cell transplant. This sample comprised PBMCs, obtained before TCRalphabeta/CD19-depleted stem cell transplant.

The CDR3 nucleotides are TGTGCCAGCACACTAGGGTGGGGCAGCCAAGAGACCCAGTACTTC. It codes for CASTLGWGSQETQYF. The chain is built from TRBV12-3 or TRBV12-4 and TRBJ2-5, with D possibly being TRBD1 or TRBD2 (5 bases each). Trimming shortened V by 7 bases and J by 1 base, and 16 bases separated the two germline ends. This CDR3 has 15 amino acids.